Here is one TCR beta chain with its context. These data come from a study of blood T cell repertoires in COVID-19. Trimming cost V 3 bases and J 7 bases, with 7 bases left between them. Germline V gene sequence: CDR1 LNHDA, CDR2 SQIVND (reference sequence). This CDR3 is built from 12 residues. The table came from immunoSEQ multiplex PCR; TCRdb's copy has only in-frame clones and leaves some out. The data show about 130,000 clones, with about 88% seen just once and around 3.8% held by the top ten. This TCR came from a man between 50 and 59 years old with active COVID-19. The V gene is TRBV19, the J gene TRBJ2-1; TRBD1 might be the D (6 bases). The specimen was peripheral blood. The CDR3 nucleotides read TGTGCCAGTAGTATCCAGGGGAATGAGCAGTTCTTC. Protein: CASSIQGNEQFF. Filled out from reference TRBV19 and TRBJ2-1, the complete variable domain reads DGGITQSPKYLFRKEGQNVTLSCEQNLNHDAMYWYRQDPGQGLRLIYYSQIVNDFQKGDIAEGYSVSREKKESFPLTVTSAQKNPTAFYLCASSIQGNEQFFGPGTRLTVL.